This T cell receptor beta chain was sequenced for a study of T cell responses to AZD1222 COVID-19 vaccine. The data were produced by immunoSEQ multiplex PCR, yet TCRdb's version contains in-frame clones alone and is incomplete. In the table there are some 83,000 clones, 75% to 90% of which are singletons. Germline-derived CDR1 and CDR2 are SEHNR and FQNEAQ (reference sequence). This CDR3 region has 14 residues. Deletions cut 1 base from V and 5 bases from J, with 11 bases between. Points on this clone: Its matching antigen is unknown.

Broader study findings: In a largely white British group with more females than males, clonal diversity was possibly underestimated. Seropositive status at baseline applied to only a handful of AZD1222 recipients.

Sequencing used peripheral blood, obtained 28 days after the second AZD1222 dose. The TCR was taken from an adult who received the AZD1222 COVID-19 vaccine. The V and J genes are TRBV7-9 and TRBJ1-1; possible D gene TRBD1, 5 bases. CDR3 DNA: TGTGCCAGCAGCTTAGGCAGGGAGAGAACTGAAGCTTTCTTT. Translated, it gives CASSLGRERTEAFF.